Presented here are 26 T cell receptor beta chains from one specimen sequenced in a study of T cell repertoires in aging, cancer and after chemotherapy. TCR beta rearrangements were amplified from peripheral blood genomic DNA. Multiplex touch-down PCR with TRB-A/B primers amplified rearranged V-D-J TRB sequences. TCRdb re-called the multiplex PCR reads with MiXCR, one entry per CDR3 protein. The sample includes thousands of distinct CDR3 sequences, about 50% seen only once; the top ten take approximately 1.6%. Sequencing was done on a sample of blood. All receptors come from a human donor with a solid tumor.

The V call is TRBV27, the J call TRBJ1-1; 7 nucleotides match TRBD1. The CDR3 runs 13 residues. Germline CDR1 reads MNHEY; CDR2 reads SMNVEV (reference sequence). Trimming removed 5 bases from V and 7 bases from J; junction bases left unmatched: 7. The CDR3 bases are TGTGCCAGCAGTAATCAGGGGGACGGTGAAGCTTTCTTT. Residues: CASSNQGDGEAFF.

This clonotype was observed a single time. This chain links TRBV24-1 with TRBJ2-7; 9 positions match TRBD1. The V segment lost 9 bases and the J segment 3 bases; nucleotides outside the gene matches: 8. CDR3 length equals 14 residues. Per germline, CDR1 KGHDR and CDR2 SFDVKD. DNA for the CDR3: TGTGCCACCTCCAGGGGACAGGGAAGCTACGAGCAGTACTTC. Translated, it gives CATSRGQGSYEQYF.

This chain links TRBV6-1 with TRBJ2-5; 11 bases line up with TRBD1. The CDR3 is 16 residues long. J lost 0 bases, V lost 7 bases, and 7 bases had no gene match. The germline CDR1 and CDR2 sequences are MNHNS and SASEGT. The CDR3 DNA is TGTGCCAGCACCTGGCTGGGACAGGGGGACCAAGAGACCCAGTACTTC. Protein sequence: CASTWLGQGDQETQYF.

The V gene is TRBV28, the J gene TRBJ2-7, with D perhaps TRBD1 (6 bases). The CDR3 runs to 14 residues. Trimming stripped 6 bases from V and 3 bases from J, with 15 bases between. Germline-derived CDR1 and CDR2 are MDHEN and SYDVKM. The CDR3 DNA is TGTGCCAGCAGGCTAGGGGGTACGGTCTACGAGCAGTACTTC. Amino acids: CASRLGGTVYEQYF.

CDR3 protein: CASSYRTSPGELFF. DNA of the CDR3: TGTGCCAGCAGTTACCGCACTAGCCCCGGGGAGCTGTTTTTT. The gene calls are TRBV6-6 and TRBJ2-2; a weak D match, TRBD2 (6 bases). The germline V gene has CDR1 MNHNY and CDR2 SVGAGI (reference sequence). Trimming took off 2 bases at V and 6 bases at J, with 10 bases between the two ends. This CDR3 contains 14 residues.

The V gene is TRBV28, the J gene TRBJ2-3, with 9 bases fitting TRBD1. With 4 bases clipped from V and 2 bases from J, the junction kept 10 bases outside the gene matches. Germline values: CDR1 MDHEN, CDR2 SYDVKM. This CDR3 has 17 amino acids. CDR3 sequence: CASSSPLGQGLTDTQYF. DNA of the CDR3: TGTGCCAGCAGTTCCCCCCTTGGACAGGGGCTCACAGATACGCAGTATTTT.

The V gene is TRBV12-3 or TRBV12-4, the J gene TRBJ1-1, with 7 positions matching TRBD1. V trimming: 6 bases; J trimming: 0 bases; junction bases outside the gene matches: 4. There are 14 residues in the CDR3. The CDR3, as DNA: TGTGCCAGCAGAACAGGGGCACTGAACACTGAAGCTTTCTTT. Translated: CASRTGALNTEAFF.

This clonotype was recorded a few times. The chain recombines TRBV30 with TRBJ2-7, with TRBD2 as a possible D gene (5 bases). CDR1 is GTSNPN, CDR2 SVGIG, per germline (reference sequence). V lost 0 bases and J lost 5, with 11 bases in between. This CDR3 region has 13 residues. CDR3 protein: CAWSVQEGNEQYF. DNA for the CDR3: TGTGCCTGGAGTGTACAAGAGGGTAACGAGCAGTACTTC.

This clonotype was found a few times. The chain recombines TRBV29-1 with TRBJ1-1; 7 nucleotides align to TRBD1. CDR1 is SQVTM and CDR2 is ANQGSEA in the germline V gene. There are 13 residues in the CDR3. CDR3 residues: CRLRGGAFTEAFF. DNA of the CDR3: TGCAGACTTAGAGGGGGCGCATTTACTGAAGCTTTCTTT.

This clonotype was observed a handful of times. J is TRBJ1-3 and V is TRBV6-5; D possibly corresponds to TRBD1 (6 bases). CDR1 is MNHEY, CDR2 SVGAGI, per germline. The CDR3 loop spans 12 amino acids. Trimming shortened V by 5 bases and J by 7 bases, and 9 bases separated the two germline ends. CDR3 loop: CASSDRTNTIYF. The CDR3 DNA is TGTGCCAGCAGTGACAGGACCAACACCATATATTTT.

The V and J genes are TRBV19 and TRBJ1-4; D is perhaps TRBD1 (6 bases). The germline V gene encodes CDR1 LNHDA and CDR2 SQIVND (reference sequence). The CDR3 sequence is 14 residues long. Deletions cut 8 bases from V and 4 bases from J, with 14 bases between. DNA of the CDR3: TGTGCCAGTTGCCGGCAGGGGATTAATGAAAAACTGTTTTTT. This gives the protein CASCRQGINEKLFF.

The chain uses TRBV6-2 or TRBV6-3 and TRBJ2-2; tentative D call: TRBD2 (5 bases). This CDR3 region has 16 residues. Trimming pared 2 bases from V and 4 bases from J, leaving 14 bases between. Germline assignment: CDR1 MNHEY and CDR2 SVGEGT. The CDR3 here is CASSYQPETSTGELFF. Here the CDR3 DNA reads TGTGCCAGCAGTTACCAGCCGGAAACTAGCACCGGGGAGCTGTTTTTT.

The chain employs TRBV5-6 and TRBJ2-4; D not certain. This CDR3 spans 13 amino acids. Germline assignment: CDR1 SGHDT and CDR2 YYEEEE. Trimming took off 0 bases at V and 6 bases at J, with 7 bases between the two ends. DNA of the CDR3: TGTGCCAGCAGCTTGGGACCAGGAAACATTCAGTACTTC. This gives the protein CASSLGPGNIQYF.

V gene TRBV24-1 combines with J gene TRBJ2-1; D is tentatively TRBD1 or TRBD2 (7 bases each). CDR1 is KGHDR, CDR2 SFDVKD, per germline. This CDR3 comprises 15 residues. V was cut by 10 bases and J by 3 bases, with 18 bases left in between. The CDR3 nucleotides are TGTGCCACTGGGGGGAGGGACAGCCACTACAATGAGCAGTTCTTC. As protein: CATGGRDSHYNEQFF.

This chain links TRBV2 with TRBJ1-2; D is uncertain. The CDR3 consists of 14 residues. The V gene lost 1 base and the J gene lost 4 bases, with 10 bases spanning the gap. Looked up from germline, CDR1 is SNHLY and CDR2 is FYNNEI. The CDR3: CASSEELGIYGYTF. CDR3 coding DNA: TGTGCCAGCAGTGAAGAACTGGGGATCTATGGCTACACCTTC.

The CDR3 is CAREVSTINEKLFF. For the CDR3, the DNA is TGTGCCAGAGAGGTTTCCACGATTAATGAAAAACTGTTTTTT. J is TRBJ1-4 and V is TRBV25-1; no clear D. Germline V gives CDR1 MGHDK, CDR2 SYGVNS. The CDR3 loop spans 14 amino acids. V dropped 9 bases and J dropped 4 bases, with 15 bases sitting between them.

The genes are TRBV5-6 and TRBJ2-5; 9 bases map to TRBD2. The CDR3 extends over 17 amino acids. CDR1 and CDR2 (germline): SGHDT, YYEEEE. Trimming at V came to 4 bases and at J to 4 bases, leaving 14 bases not matched to a gene. CDR3 protein: CASSQGEFGGRAETQYF. In DNA form, the CDR3 reads TGTGCCAGCAGCCAGGGCGAATTTGGCGGGAGGGCAGAGACCCAGTACTTC.

This clonotype was counted between two and nine times. The V and J genes are TRBV7-3 and TRBJ2-2, with D perhaps given as TRBD1 or TRBD2 (7 bases each). Germline CDR1 reads SGHTA; CDR2 reads FQGTGA. This CDR3 is built from 17 residues. Between the trimmed V and J ends, which lost 1 base and 3 bases, there was a span of 15 bases. DNA of the CDR3: TGTGCCAGCAGCTTAAGGGGGGGCGACAGGGACACCGGGGAGCTGTTTTTT. The encoded protein is CASSLRGGDRDTGELFF.

The gene calls are TRBV13 and TRBJ1-1; D perhaps matches TRBD1 (5 bases). There are 11 residues in the CDR3. The V and J ends lost 7 bases and 10 bases respectively, with 13 bases between them. CDR1 is PRHDT and CDR2 is FYEKMQ in the germline V gene (reference sequence). The CDR3 reads CASTKGLGAFF. CDR3 DNA: TGTGCCAGCACTAAGGGGCTTGGAGCTTTCTTT.

The chain carries TRBV6-5 and TRBJ2-3, with a possible D match to TRBD2 (5 bases). The germline V and J ends were trimmed by 4 bases and 6 bases, with 14 bases remaining between them. The CDR3 spans 14 residues. Germline V lookup: CDR1 MNHEY, CDR2 SVGAGI. In nucleotides, the CDR3 is TGTGCCAGCAGTTTATTTGGGAGAGTCGATACGCAGTATTTT. Amino acid sequence: CASSLFGRVDTQYF.

As for this clonotype: The junction departs from germline at one end; a sequencing error may be responsible. V usage is TRBV29-1 and J usage is TRBJ1-2; D is uncertain. CDR3 size: 14 residues. Germline V lookup: CDR1 SQVTM, CDR2 ANQGSEA. This CDR3 reads CSAGGHQSRYGHTF. The CDR3 DNA reads TGCAGCGCCGGCGGCCACCAGAGCCGCTATGGCCACACCTTC.

Here the CDR3 reads CASSIDRDYQETQYF. DNA of the CDR3: TGTGCCAGTAGTATAGACAGGGACTACCAAGAGACCCAGTACTTC. The chain employs TRBV19 and TRBJ2-5; the D gene is possibly TRBD2 (6 bases). Per germline, CDR1 LNHDA and CDR2 SQIVND (reference sequence). V lost 0 bases and J 0 bases, leaving 8 bases between the germline ends. The CDR3 runs 15 residues.

The genes are TRBV20-1 and TRBJ2-7; D is perhaps TRBD2 (5 bases). Germline V lookup: CDR1 DFQATT, CDR2 SNEGSKA (reference sequence). The CDR3 contains 14 residues. Trimming shortened V by 2 bases and J by 3 bases, and 14 bases separated the two germline ends. CDR3 in amino acids: CSARSRDQDYEQYF. CDR3 coding DNA: TGCAGTGCTAGATCCCGGGATCAAGACTACGAGCAGTACTTC.

This chain uses TRBV6-5 with TRBJ2-7; TRBD2 aligns across 7 bases. J lost 0 bases, V lost 1 base, and 3 bases had no gene match. CDR1 is MNHEY and CDR2 is SVGAGI in the germline V gene. This CDR3 is built from 15 residues. The CDR3, as DNA: TGTGCCAGCAGTTACTATGGCGGGAGCTCCTACGAGCAGTACTTC. Protein: CASSYYGGSSYEQYF.

The chain carries TRBV5-6 and TRBJ2-1; the match to TRBD2 covers 8 bases. With 0 bases clipped from V and 5 bases from J, the junction kept 13 bases outside the gene matches. This CDR3 contains 18 residues. CDR1 is SGHDT, CDR2 YYEEEE, per germline. The DNA of the CDR3 is TGTGCCAGCAGCTTGGGGATCGTACCGGGAGGGCCCCACAATGAGCAGTTCTTC. It translates to CASSLGIVPGGPHNEQFF.

This clonotype was seen a few times. This chain joins TRBV27 and TRBJ1-2; D call uncertain. This CDR3 is 12 amino acids long. The V and J ends lost 10 bases and 7 bases respectively, with 16 bases between them. CDR1 and CDR2 from the germline V gene are MNHEY and SMNVEV (reference sequence). The CDR3 sequence: CATWANAGGYTF. The CDR3 nucleotides are TGTGCCACCTGGGCGAACGCGGGTGGCTACACCTTC.